This T cell receptor beta chain was recorded in a study of blood T cell repertoires in COVID-19. Study summary: The analysed material was cDNA or gDNA that came from T cells, B-cell-depleted T cells, or PBMCs.

The germline V gene encodes CDR1 MNHEY and CDR2 SMNVEV (reference sequence). Trimming removed 4 bases at V and 1 base at J, with 17 bases between. This CDR3 comprises 17 residues. Profiling relied on immunoSEQ multiplex PCR, and the TCRdb table lists in-frame clones only, not all of them. The sample includes fewer than 250,000 clones, approximately 86% of them seen just once. This clonotype originated in a woman aged 40 to 50 with acute COVID-19. V is TRBV27 and J is TRBJ1-3, with D perhaps matching TRBD1 (5 bases). Sequencing was done on a sample of PBMCs or T cells enriched from blood (not recorded which). The CDR3 DNA reads TGTGCCAGCAGTTCCTGGACATCATTAGGTTCTGGAAACACCATATATTTT. Translation gives CASSSWTSLGSGNTIYF.